This T cell receptor (beta chain) originates from a study of control samples from healthy donors and cancer patients. Libraries were prepared by immunoSEQ multiplex PCR; TCRdb keeps only in-frame clonotypes and omits some of them. This sample has around 130,000 clones, with nearly 90% found just once. This CDR3 region has 14 residues. Germline values: CDR1 SEHNR, CDR2 FQNEAQ (reference sequence). Deletions cut 4 bases from V and 4 bases from J, with 11 bases between. The sequencing input was blood. The receptor was isolated from a middle-aged man in good health. The chain employs TRBV7-9 and TRBJ1-5; D is possibly TRBD1 (6 bases). For the CDR3, the DNA is TGTGCCAGCAGCTCGGACAGTACGAATCAGCCCCAGCATTTT. The encoded protein is CASSSDSTNQPQHF.